Listed below are T cell receptor beta chains from one sample, sequenced in a study of long-term antiretroviral therapy in people with HIV. Sequenced by immunoSEQ multiplex PCR; TCRdb stores in-frame clones only, minus some. Here the sample spans more than 15,000 clones, approximately 95% being singletons. The sample consisted of unsorted PBMCs, taken approximately 11 years after starting antiretroviral therapy. These receptors all come from a man aged 25-45 years with HIV. Each CDR3 is given with its conserved first and last residue. A D gene is named only where the DNA matches it firmly. Only some rows state a clone size, as once, few, many or a class for expanded clones.

V gene	D gene	J gene	clone size	CDR3 DNA	CDR3 protein
TRBV5-6	TRBD1	TRBJ1-2	-	TGTGCCAGCAGCTTGGTCACAGGGGGCGGGGGCTATGGCTACACCTTC	CASSLVTGGGGYGYTF
TRBV15	-	TRBJ2-6	-	TGTGCCACCAGCAGAGATCTAAGACAGGTTAGCTCTGGGGCCAACGTCCTGACTTTC	CATSRDLRQVSSGANVLTF
TRBV28	-	TRBJ2-1	once	TGTGCCAGCAGCCCGGTAGTTACTGGCCACAGGGACGATGAGCAGTTCTTC	CASSPVVTGHRDDEQFF
TRBV7-6	-	TRBJ2-2	-	TGTGCCAGCAGCTTTTCCAGGGAGTCCTCAGGTGGCCGGGAGCTGTTTTTT	CASSFSRESSGGRELFF
TRBV7-8	-	TRBJ2-3	-	TGTGCCAGCAGTCCACGGGGGGCTAGCACAGATACGCAGTATTTT	CASSPRGASTDTQYF
TRBV4-1	-	TRBJ1-1	-	TGCGCCAGCAGCCAAGATTGGTCAAACACTGAAGCTTTCTTT	CASSQDWSNTEAFF
TRBV19	-	TRBJ1-1	few	TGTGCCAGTAGTATAGGTAGGGAAGCTTTCTTT	CASSIGREAFF
TRBV28	-	TRBJ1-5	-	TGTGCCAGCAGTTTTCGTGACCAGCCCCAGCATTTT	CASSFRDQPQHF
TRBV7-2	-	TRBJ1-4	-	TGTGCCAGCAGCTCCTATTTACTGGAAAAACTGTTTTTT	CASSSYLLEKLFF
TRBV6-5	TRBD1	TRBJ2-5	once	TGTGCCAGCAGTTACGGGGACAGACAAGAGACCCAGTACTTC	CASSYGDRQETQYF
TRBV28	-	TRBJ1-1	-	TGTGCCAGCAGTTTGGTAGGGATGGACACTGAAGCTTTCTTT	CASSLVGMDTEAFF
TRBV4-1	-	TRBJ1-1	-	TGCGCCAGCAGCCAGAACCGGGGCGAGAACACTGAAGCTTTCTTT	CASSQNRGENTEAFF
TRBV23-1	-	TRBJ2-6	-	TGCGCCAGCAGTCAATCTTTCGGTCGACTCTCTGGGGCCAACGTCCTGACTTTC	CASSQSFGRLSGANVLTF
TRBV29-1	-	TRBJ1-3	-	TGCAGCGTTGAATCCTGGGAAGGGAACGGAAACACCATATATTTT	CSVESWEGNGNTIYF
TRBV6-1	-	TRBJ1-1	once	TGTGCCAGCAGTGAAGACGGGGACACTGAAGCTTTCTTT	CASSEDGDTEAFF
TRBV29-1	-	TRBJ2-5	-	TGCAGCGTTGAACGTGGGGGTGGTGAGACCCAGTACTTC	CSVERGGGETQYF
TRBV11-2	-	TRBJ2-6	-	TGTGCCAGCAGCTTAGGCGGGGACTCTGGGGCCAACGTCCTGACTTTC	CASSLGGDSGANVLTF
TRBV15	-	TRBJ2-2	-	TGTGCCACCAGCAGAGATCAGGGAACCGGGGAGCTGTTTTTT	CATSRDQGTGELFF
TRBV6-5	-	TRBJ2-1	-	TGTGCCAGCACCCGGTTGGGGGAGCAGTTCTTC	CASTRLGEQFF
TRBV5-8	-	TRBJ1-5	-	TGTGCCAGCAGCAGCCCGGGACAACTAAATCAGCCCCAGCATTTT	CASSSPGQLNQPQHF
TRBV27	-	TRBJ2-1	-	TGTGCCAGCAGTCGCCTTGAGGGCTCCTACAATGAGCAGTTCTTC	CASSRLEGSYNEQFF
TRBV27	-	TRBJ1-5	-	TGTGCCAGCAGTTTCTCAGGGGCCGGTCAGCCCCAGCATTTT	CASSFSGAGQPQHF
TRBV18	-	TRBJ1-1	-	TGTGCCAGCTCACCGGGAGGGGTGAACACTGAAGCTTTCTTT	CASSPGGVNTEAFF
TRBV6-5	-	TRBJ1-1	-	TGTGCCAGCAGTTACTCTTACGGGGAGGGAGCTTTCTTT	CASSYSYGEGAFF
TRBV5-1	TRBD1	TRBJ2-2	-	TGCGCCAGCAGCTTGGTAGGGACAGTTAACACCGGGGAGCTGTTTTTT	CASSLVGTVNTGELFF
TRBV5-1	TRBD2	TRBJ2-1	-	TGCGCCAGCAGCTTGGCCGTCGGGGGGGCCAGTGAGCAGTTCTTC	CASSLAVGGASEQFF
TRBV9	-	TRBJ1-4	-	TGTGCCAGCAGCGTAGGATCGATCGGTGGACTGTTTTTT	CASSVGSIGGLFF
TRBV5-1	TRBD1	TRBJ2-5	-	TGCGCCAGCAGCCCAGGGGGTGGTGGAGAGACCCAGTACTTC	CASSPGGGGETQYF
TRBV5-1	-	TRBJ1-1	-	TGCGCCAGCAGCTTCCTGACCGCGAACACTGAAGCTTTCTTT	CASSFLTANTEAFF
TRBV5-1	-	TRBJ1-1	-	TGCGCCAGCAGCAGCCGCCCGCCAGGGAGGTCGGAAACTGAAGCTTTCTTT	CASSSRPPGRSETEAFF
TRBV28	TRBD1	TRBJ1-1	-	TGTGCCAGCAGTCGCCCCTTCCGGGACAGGGGGCTTGCTGAAGCTTTCTTT	CASSRPFRDRGLAEAFF
TRBV5-6	-	TRBJ1-5	-	TGTGCCAGCAGCTTGTCGAGCCTCTACCAACAGCCCCAGCATTTT	CASSLSSLYQQPQHF
TRBV10-1	-	TRBJ2-1	-	TGCGCCAGCAGTTACGGGGATGAGCAGTTCTTC	CASSYGDEQFF
TRBV9	-	TRBJ2-3	-	TGTGCCAGCAGCGTAACTAGCCGCCACACAGATACGCAGTATTTT	CASSVTSRHTDTQYF
TRBV7-6	TRBD2	TRBJ2-3	-	TGTGCCAGCATCCCGGTTGGACTAGGCACAGATACGCAGTATTTT	CASIPVGLGTDTQYF
TRBV6-1	-	TRBJ2-1	-	TGTGCCAGCAGTGCCTCTGGGGTCCTTTACAATGAGCAGTTCTTC	CASSASGVLYNEQFF
TRBV14	-	TRBJ2-2	-	TGTGCCAGCAGCCAAAACGGGGGGAACACCGGGGAGCTGTTTTTT	CASSQNGGNTGELFF
TRBV5-4	-	TRBJ2-5	few	TGTGCCAGCAGCTTTTATAGGGAACAAGAGACCCAGTACTTC	CASSFYREQETQYF
TRBV5-4	-	TRBJ2-1	-	TGTGCCAGCAGCGGGGACAATGAGCAGTTCTTC	CASSGDNEQFF
TRBV6-1	-	TRBJ1-3	-	TGTGCCAGCAGTGAAGCAAGCGTATCTGGAAACACCATATATTTT	CASSEASVSGNTIYF
TRBV2	-	TRBJ1-3	-	TGTGCCAGCAGTGAATCGACAGTTGGAAACACCATATATTTT	CASSESTVGNTIYF
TRBV5-1	-	TRBJ1-4	-	TGCGCCAGCAGCTTGTTCGGGGGGCCAAAAAAACTGTTTTTT	CASSLFGGPKKLFF
TRBV30	-	TRBJ1-4	once	TGTGCCTGGAGTGGGCTTGAGGCACGGCGAAAAGGAGAAAAACTGTTTTTT	CAWSGLEARRKGEKLFF
TRBV14	TRBD2	TRBJ2-5	-	TGTGCCAGCAGCAGGGACTACGAAGAGACCCAGTACTTC	CASSRDYEETQYF
TRBV6-5	-	TRBJ1-2	-	TGTGCCAGCAGTTACGGGTCCCACTATGGCTACACCTTC	CASSYGSHYGYTF
TRBV4-2	-	TRBJ1-5	-	TGTGCCAGCAGCCAAGAATTGGGGTTCGGTCAGCCCCAGCATTTT	CASSQELGFGQPQHF
TRBV5-1	-	TRBJ2-5	-	TGCGCCAGCAGCTTGGCCGCTAGGAAGGAGACCCAGTACTTC	CASSLAARKETQYF
TRBV2	-	TRBJ1-3	-	TGTGCCAGCAGGTGGACGGAGGGAAACACCATATATTTT	CASRWTEGNTIYF
TRBV9	-	TRBJ2-5	-	TGTGCCAGCAGCGTAGGCCCCGGACCCCAAGAGACCCAGTACTTC	CASSVGPGPQETQYF
TRBV5-5	-	TRBJ2-1	-	TGTGCCAGCAGCAAGGCGGGCGGGACTCAGAATTACAATGAGCAGTTCTTC	CASSKAGGTQNYNEQFF
TRBV28	-	TRBJ1-1	-	TGTGCCAGCAGTTTAGGGAGCCGGGGGCCGAAGAACACTGAAGCTTTCTTT	CASSLGSRGPKNTEAFF